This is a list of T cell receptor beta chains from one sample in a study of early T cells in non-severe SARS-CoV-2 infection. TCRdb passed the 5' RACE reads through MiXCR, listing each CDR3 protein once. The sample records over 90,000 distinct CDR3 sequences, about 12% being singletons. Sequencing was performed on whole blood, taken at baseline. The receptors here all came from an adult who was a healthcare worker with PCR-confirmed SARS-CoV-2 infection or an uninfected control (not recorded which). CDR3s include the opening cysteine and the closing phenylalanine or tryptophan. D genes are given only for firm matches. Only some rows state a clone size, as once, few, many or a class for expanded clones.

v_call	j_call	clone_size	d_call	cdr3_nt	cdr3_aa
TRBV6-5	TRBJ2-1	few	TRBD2	TGTGCCAGCAGCCGTACTAGCGACTCCTACAATGAGCAGTTCTTC	CASSRTSDSYNEQFF
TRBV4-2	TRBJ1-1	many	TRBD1	TGTGCCAGCAGCCTTACGACAGGGGTCACTGAAGCTTTCTTT	CASSLTTGVTEAFF
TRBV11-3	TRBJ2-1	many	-	TGTGCCAGCAGCTTAGATATAGGCAAGCAGTTCTTC	CASSLDIGKQFF
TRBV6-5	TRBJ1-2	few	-	TGTGCCAGCAAAAACCGGGTATATGGCTACACCTTC	CASKNRVYGYTF
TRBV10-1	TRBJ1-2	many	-	TGCGCCAGCAGTGATAATAAGGGGGGCTACACCTTC	CASSDNKGGYTF
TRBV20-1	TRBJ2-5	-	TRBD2	TGCAGTGCTTACGGACTAGCGGGAGTTGTGACCCAGTACTTC	CSAYGLAGVVTQYF
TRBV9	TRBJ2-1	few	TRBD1	TGTGCCAGCAGCGTAGAGGGACAGGGCTCCTACAATGAGCAGTTCTTC	CASSVEGQGSYNEQFF
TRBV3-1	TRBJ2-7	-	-	TGTGCCAGCAGCCAAGGGGATGGCGGGACATCCCACTTC	CASSQGDGGTSHF
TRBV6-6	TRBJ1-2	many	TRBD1	TGTGCCAGCAGTTACTCGAAAACAGGGGGCGGCTATGGCTACACCTTC	CASSYSKTGGGYGYTF
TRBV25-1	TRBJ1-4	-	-	TGTGCCAGCCGGGACACCAAACTGTTTTTT	CASRDTKLFF
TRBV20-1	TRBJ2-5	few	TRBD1	TGCAGTGCTGTTTACCTCAGGGGGACAGGCGAGACCCAGTACTTC	CSAVYLRGTGETQYF
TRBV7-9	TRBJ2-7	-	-	TGTGCCAGCATCCCGACAGGAGGGGACGAGCAGTACTTC	CASIPTGGDEQYF
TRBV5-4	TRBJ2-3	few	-	TGTGCCAGCAGCATCGGGACAACAACACCCACAGATACGCAGTATTTT	CASSIGTTTPTDTQYF
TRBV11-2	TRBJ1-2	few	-	TGTGCCAGCAGCCCGGGGGCACTCTATGGCTACACCTTC	CASSPGALYGYTF
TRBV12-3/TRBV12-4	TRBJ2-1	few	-	TGTGCCAGCAGTCTTAGGGGGTACGAGCAGTTCTTC	CASSLRGYEQFF
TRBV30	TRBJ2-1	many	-	TGTGCCTGGAGCTCATCCTACAATGAGCAGTTCTTC	CAWSSSYNEQFF
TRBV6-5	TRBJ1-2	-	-	TGTGCCAGCAGTTACTCGCCAGGGACCTATGGCTACACCTTC	CASSYSPGTYGYTF
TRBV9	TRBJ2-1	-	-	TGTGCCAGCAGCGTAGCAGGGCATAAAGCCGATGAGCAGTTCTTC	CASSVAGHKADEQFF
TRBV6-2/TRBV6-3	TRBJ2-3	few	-	TGTGCCAGCAGTCCTACACTAGGAACAGATACGCAGTATTTT	CASSPTLGTDTQYF
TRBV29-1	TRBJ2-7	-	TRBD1	TGCAGCGTTGAGACCCGAGGACAGGGCTACGAGCAGTACTTC	CSVETRGQGYEQYF
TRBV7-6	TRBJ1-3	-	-	TGTGCCAGCAGCCGCGTTCCTTCGGGTGGAAACACCATATATTTT	CASSRVPSGGNTIYF
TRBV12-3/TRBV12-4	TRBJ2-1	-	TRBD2	TGTGCCAGCAGTTTTAACGGCGGGGGTGGGCAGTTCTTC	CASSFNGGGGQFF
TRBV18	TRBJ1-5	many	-	TGTGCCAGCTCACCAACGGCTGGGATACAGAGCAATCAGCCCCAGCATTTT	CASSPTAGIQSNQPQHF
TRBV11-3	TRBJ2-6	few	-	TGTGCCAGCAGCTTAGCAGGGGCCAACGTCCTGACTTTC	CASSLAGANVLTF
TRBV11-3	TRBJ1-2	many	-	TGTGCCAGCAGCCCCGTCGGTCTGGGGGGTATGGGCTACACCTTC	CASSPVGLGGMGYTF
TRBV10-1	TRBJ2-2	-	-	TGCGCCAGCGAGGACACCCCGAACACCGGGGAGCTGTTTTTT	CASEDTPNTGELFF
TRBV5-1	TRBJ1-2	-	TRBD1	TGCGCCAGCAGCCGGGACAGGGGAAAGGGCGGCTACACCTTC	CASSRDRGKGGYTF
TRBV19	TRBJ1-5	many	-	TGTGCCAGTTCGTTAAGTCTTTATCAGCCCCAGCATTTT	CASSLSLYQPQHF
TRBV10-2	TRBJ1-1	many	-	TGCGCCAGCAGTGAGTCTTATTCCGGCGGCGGGACTGAAGCTTTCTTT	CASSESYSGGGTEAFF
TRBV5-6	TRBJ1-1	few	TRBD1	TGTGCCAGCAGCTCGACAGGGCAGTTCACTGAAGCTTTCTTT	CASSSTGQFTEAFF
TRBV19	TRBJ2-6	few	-	TGTGCCAGTAGGTACCGCCCTGGGGCCAACGTCCTGACTTTC	CASRYRPGANVLTF
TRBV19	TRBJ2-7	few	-	TGTGCCAGTAGTGCTAGCGTCTGGGGCTACGAGCAGTACTTC	CASSASVWGYEQYF
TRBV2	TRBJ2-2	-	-	TGTGCCAGCAGCTGGAGGGGGCAGAACACCGGGGAGCTGTTTTTT	CASSWRGQNTGELFF
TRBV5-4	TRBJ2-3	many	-	TGTGCCAGCAGCTTGGCGCCACCAGATACGCAGTATTTT	CASSLAPPDTQYF
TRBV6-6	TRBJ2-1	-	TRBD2	TGTGCCAGCACCCCCGAGGTAGCGGGCAATGAGCAGTTCTTC	CASTPEVAGNEQFF
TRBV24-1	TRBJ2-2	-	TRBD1	TGTGCCACCAGTGACCCGGGACAGGGCTTCACCGGGGAGCTGTTTTTT	CATSDPGQGFTGELFF
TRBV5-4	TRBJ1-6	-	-	TGTGCCAGTCAGGGGATAGATAATTCACCCCTCCACTTT	CASQGIDNSPLHF
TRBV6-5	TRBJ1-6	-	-	TGTGCCAGCAGTTACGGGAATTCACCCCTCCACTTT	CASSYGNSPLHF
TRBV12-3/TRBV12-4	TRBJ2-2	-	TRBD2	TGTGCCAGCAGCCCGACTAGCGGGAGGGTCAAGTCCGGGGAGCTGTTTTTT	CASSPTSGRVKSGELFF
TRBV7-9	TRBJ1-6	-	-	TGTGCCAGCAGTAACCGAAGGGGAAGCTCCTATAATTCACCCCTCCACTTT	CASSNRRGSSYNSPLHF
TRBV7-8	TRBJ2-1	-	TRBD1	TGTGCCAGCAGCCCATTGGGGAGGGACAGGGCGGGGAATGAGCAGTTCTTC	CASSPLGRDRAGNEQFF
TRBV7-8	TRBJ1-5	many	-	TGTGCCAGCAGCCTCCGGGACGGAGACAATCAGCCCCAGCATTTT	CASSLRDGDNQPQHF
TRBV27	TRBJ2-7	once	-	TGTGCCAGCAGAATCACGGGATATGCCTACGAGCAGTACTTC	CASRITGYAYEQYF
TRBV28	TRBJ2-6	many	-	TGTGCCAGCAGGCCTCGACCTGAGGGCAACGTCCTGACTTTC	CASRPRPEGNVLTF
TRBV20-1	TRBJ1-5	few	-	TGCAGTGCTCCCCGGACATCAGTCGATCAGCCCCAGCATTTT	CSAPRTSVDQPQHF
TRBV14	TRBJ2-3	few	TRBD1	TGTGCCAGCAGCGATCGGACAGGGCCTGCCACAGATACGCAGTATTTT	CASSDRTGPATDTQYF
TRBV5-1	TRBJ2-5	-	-	TGCGCCAGCAGCACCCCCCAAGAGACCCAGTACTTC	CASSTPQETQYF
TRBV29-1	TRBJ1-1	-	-	TGCAGCGTTGAGGGGGGCATGAACACTGAAGCTTTCTTT	CSVEGGMNTEAFF
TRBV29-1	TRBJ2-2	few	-	TGCAGCGTTCGAGGGGCAGGGTCCACCGGGGAGCTGTTTTTT	CSVRGAGSTGELFF
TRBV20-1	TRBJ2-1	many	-	TGCAGTGCTAGCCCCGCAGGGCTGGTTTATGAGCAGTTCTTC	CSASPAGLVYEQFF
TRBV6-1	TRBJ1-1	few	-	TGTGCCAGCAGTGAAGACGGGGGCAGAGCTTTCTTT	CASSEDGGRAFF
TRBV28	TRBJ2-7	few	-	TGTGCCAGCAGCCCCGGAGGAGAGCAGTACTTC	CASSPGGEQYF